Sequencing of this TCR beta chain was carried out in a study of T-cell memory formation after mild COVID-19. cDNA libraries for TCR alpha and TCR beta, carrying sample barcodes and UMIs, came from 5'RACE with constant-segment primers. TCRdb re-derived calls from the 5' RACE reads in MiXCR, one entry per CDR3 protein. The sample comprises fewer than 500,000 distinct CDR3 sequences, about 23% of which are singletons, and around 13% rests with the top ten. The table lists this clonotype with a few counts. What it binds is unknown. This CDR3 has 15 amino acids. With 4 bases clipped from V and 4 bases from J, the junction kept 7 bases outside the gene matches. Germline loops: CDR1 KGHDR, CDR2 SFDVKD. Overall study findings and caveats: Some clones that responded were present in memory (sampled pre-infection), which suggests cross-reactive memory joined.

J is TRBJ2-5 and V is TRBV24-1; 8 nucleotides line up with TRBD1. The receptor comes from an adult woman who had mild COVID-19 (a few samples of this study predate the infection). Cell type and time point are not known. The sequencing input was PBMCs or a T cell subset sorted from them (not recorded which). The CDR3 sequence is CATSDHDRGGETQYF. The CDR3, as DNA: TGTGCCACCAGTGACCACGACAGGGGTGGAGAGACCCAGTACTTC.